These 32 T cell receptor beta chains share one sample of origin, sequenced in a study of molecular identifiers for immune sequencing clone quantification. Using its own MiXCR run on the PCR reads, TCRdb lists one record per CDR3 protein. There are over 600,000 distinct CDR3 sequences in the sample; just under 20% occur only once, and under 0.95% lies in the top ten. The sequenced sample consisted of naive CD8+ T cells from blood, with Jurkat cell RNA spiked in. Subset reported: FACS-sorted CD8+CD4-CCR7+CD45RA+ naive T cells. The receptors come from a human donor in good health. Some libraries in this study had Jurkat cell RNA spiked in.

This chain joins TRBV5-8 and TRBJ1-5, with unresolved D. The CDR3 extends over 14 amino acids. From germline, CDR1 is SGHTS and CDR2 YDEGEE. Trimming removed 4 bases at V and 9 bases at J, with 17 bases between. DNA for the CDR3: TGTGCCAGCAGCCCCCCGCGGATTCCATGGCCCCAGCATTTT. This encodes CASSPPRIPWPQHF.

In its sample, this clonotype was seen a few times. A much larger clone differs from this one at a single base, so this may be a read error. V is TRBV28 and J is TRBJ2-6, with no clear D. CDR3 length: 15 amino acids. Germline CDR1 and CDR2: MDHEN and SYDVKM. CDR3 DNA: TGTGTCAGCAGTCTCCTTTACTCTGGGGCCAACGTCCTGACTTTC. This sequence encodes CVSSLLYSGANVLTF.

J is TRBJ2-7 and V is TRBV19, with no clear D. The V end was cut by 3 bases, the J end by 9 bases, with 9 bases between. The CDR3 covers 11 residues. From germline, CDR1 is LNHDA and CDR2 SQIVND (reference sequence). The CDR3 here is CASSIGVGQYF. For the CDR3, the DNA is TGTGCCAGTAGTATTGGGGTCGGGCAGTACTTC.

This clonotype was detected only a few times. The rearrangement links TRBV20-1 to TRBJ2-7, with D maybe TRBD2 (6 bases). The CDR3 is 14 residues long. The ends were cut back, 3 bases at V and 3 bases at J, with 15 bases in the middle. Germline V lookup: CDR1 DFQATT, CDR2 SNEGSKA (reference sequence). CDR3 sequence reads: CSARTAVGGYEQYF. CDR3 coding DNA: TGCAGTGCTAGGACCGCCGTGGGAGGCTACGAGCAGTACTTC.

The table lists this clonotype with many counts. This chain links TRBV2 with TRBJ1-4; D unresolved. The germline CDR1 and CDR2 sequences are SNHLY and FYNNEI. V dropped 2 bases and J dropped 0 bases, with 19 bases sitting between them. The CDR3 runs to 19 residues. Written as DNA, the CDR3 is TGTGCCAGCAGTGAACGGCGGGTCCCGCGAGGCGCAACTAATGAAAAACTGTTTTTT. It encodes CASSERRVPRGATNEKLFF. Using reference TRBV2 and TRBJ1-4 for the parts outside the CDR3, the full variable domain is EPEVTQTPSHQVTQMGQEVILRCVPISNHLYFYWYRQILGQKVEFLVSFYNNEISEKSEIFDDQFSVERPDGSNFTLKIRSTKLEDSAMYFCASSERRVPRGATNEKLFFGSGTQLSVL.

This clonotype was observed many times. J is TRBJ2-7 and V is TRBV30, with 8 bases lining up with TRBD1. CDR1 GTSNPN and CDR2 SVGIG come from the germline V gene (reference sequence). V lost 4 bases and J lost 4; bases outside the gene matches: 12. The CDR3 is 15 residues long. The CDR3 reads CAWTLGQGVRYEQYF. CDR3 bases: TGTGCCTGGACCCTCGGACAGGGTGTGAGGTACGAGCAGTACTTC.

This rearrangement joins TRBV30 to TRBJ1-2; D is possibly TRBD1 (5 bases). This CDR3 is built from 14 residues. V was pared by 5 bases and J by 0 bases, with 13 bases between. Germline CDR1 and CDR2: GTSNPN and SVGIG (reference sequence). The CDR3 DNA follows: TGTGCCTGGGGGGGGATTGAAGCTAACTATGGCTACACCTTC. Its translation is CAWGGIEANYGYTF.

This clonotype was counted many times. V is TRBV20-1 and J is TRBJ2-2; TRBD2 matches 7 bases. The CDR3 sequence is 16 residues long. Per germline, CDR1 DFQATT and CDR2 SNEGSKA (reference sequence). J gave up 3 bases and V 1 base, and 8 bases lay outside the gene matches. CDR3 protein: CSARVRGRADTGELFF. The CDR3 DNA reads TGCAGTGCTAGAGTCCGGGGGAGGGCCGACACCGGGGAGCTGTTTTTT.

This clonotype was counted ten times or more. The chain combines TRBV7-2 with TRBJ2-7, with D unclear. The CDR3 totals 14 residues. Germline V lookup: CDR1 SGHTA, CDR2 FQGNSA. V dropped 5 bases and J dropped 2 bases, with 13 bases sitting between them. The CDR3 DNA sequence: TGTGCCAGCAGCCCCCGGACGGAGCCCTACGAGCAGTACTTC. Encoded protein: CASSPRTEPYEQYF.

This clonotype was recorded many times. This chain uses TRBV5-1 with TRBJ2-7; 12 nucleotides match TRBD2. The CDR3 has 14 amino acids. Unmatched junction bases numbered 1, after V lost 3 bases and J lost 3 bases. The V gene's germline CDR1 is SGHRS and CDR2 YFSETQ. The CDR3 coding sequence is TGCGCCAGCAGCTGGACTAGCGGGAACTACGAGCAGTACTTC. This gives the protein CASSWTSGNYEQYF.

The V call is TRBV7-9, the J call TRBJ2-7, with 7 bases matching TRBD1. CDR1 is SEHNR and CDR2 is FQNEAQ in the germline V gene (reference sequence). J was trimmed by 6 bases and V by 5 bases; bases with no gene match: 13. This CDR3 is 15 amino acids long. Here the CDR3 reads CASSVQTGKGLEQYF. The CDR3 region has the DNA TGTGCCAGCAGCGTGCAGACAGGGAAAGGACTCGAGCAGTACTTC.

This clonotype was recorded at least ten times. The chain carries TRBV7-9 and TRBJ1-1; D not resolved. CDR1 SEHNR and CDR2 FQNEAQ come from the germline V gene (reference sequence). V was shortened by 5 bases and J by 6 bases, with 10 bases between the two germline ends. The CDR3 loop spans 12 amino acids. CDR3 protein: CASSPDNSEAFF. As DNA, the CDR3 is TGTGCCAGCAGCCCCGACAACTCTGAAGCTTTCTTT.

This clonotype has a count of ten or more. V and J are TRBV12-3 or TRBV12-4 and TRBJ1-5; D call uncertain. V was trimmed by 2 bases and J by 0 bases, leaving 14 bases between them. The CDR3 spans 17 residues. The CDR3 DNA sequence: TGTGCCAGCAGTTTATTCCAACTAGGCACTAGCAATCAGCCCCAGCATTTT. It specifies CASSLFQLGTSNQPQHF.

On this clonotype: A single base separates this from a much larger clone, so it may be a read error. The V and J genes are TRBV4-1 and TRBJ1-4; no clear D gene. The CDR3 is 16 residues long. V lost 4 bases and J 0 bases, leaving 12 bases between the germline ends. The V gene's germline CDR1 is MGHRA and CDR2 YSYEKL. CDR3 loop: CASSLSDLATNEKLFF. For the CDR3, the DNA is TGCGCCAGCAGCCTGTCCGATTTGGCAACTAATGAAAAACTGTTTTTT.

The sample holds many counts of this clonotype. The J gene is TRBJ1-2, the V gene TRBV6-5, with 7 bases fitting TRBD1. The ends lost 2 bases at V and 2 bases at J; junction bases unmatched: 8. The CDR3 is 16 amino acids. The germline CDR1 and CDR2 sequences are MNHEY and SVGAGI. CDR3 nucleotides: TGTGCCAGCAGTTACGACGGCCTGACAGGGAACTATGGCTACACCTTC. Its translation: CASSYDGLTGNYGYTF.

This clonotype was seen a handful of times. Here the CDR3 reads CASSLGFGGGTYNEQFF. The CDR3 coding sequence is TGTGCCAGCAGCTTAGGGTTTGGCGGGGGAACGTACAATGAGCAGTTCTTC. This sequence joins TRBV7-8 and TRBJ2-1, with 7 bases fitting TRBD2. The CDR3 contains 17 residues. The ends lost 1 base at V and 4 bases at J; junction bases unmatched: 10. Germline V CDR1 and CDR2: SGHVS, FQNEAQ.

In this sample, this clonotype turned up many times. The gene calls are TRBV7-9 and TRBJ2-5; 14 bases line up with TRBD2. J was trimmed by 4 bases and V by 3 bases; bases with no gene match: 7. The length of the CDR3 is 17 residues. CDR1 is SEHNR, CDR2 FQNEAQ, per germline (reference sequence). The CDR3 DNA reads TGTGCCAGCAGCTTTGGGACTAGCGGGAGAGGCGGAGAGACCCAGTACTTC. This encodes CASSFGTSGRGGETQYF.

Note on this clonotype: One junction end disagrees with the germline gene, perhaps due to a read error. The gene calls are TRBV20-1 and TRBJ2-1; 11 nucleotides align to TRBD2. Germline assignment: CDR1 DFQATT and CDR2 SNEGSKA (reference sequence). This CDR3 is built from 15 residues. DNA for the CDR3: TGCAGTGCTACTCCGGGACTAGCGGTCTGGGGTGAGCAGCTCTTC. It translates to CSATPGLAVWGEQLF.

Note on this clonotype: A much larger clone sits a single nucleotide away, making a read error possible. This rearrangement joins TRBV20-1 to TRBJ2-3; possibly TRBD1 for D (5 bases). The CDR3 is 15 amino acids. Germline V lookup: CDR1 DFQATT, CDR2 SNEGSKA (reference sequence). CDR3 loop: CSLGIFGDYTGTQYF. DNA of the CDR3: TGCAGTTTGGGTATATTCGGCGATTACACAGGTACGCAGTATTTT.

Note on this clonotype: A read error is possible here, since a much larger clone lies one base away. This sequence joins TRBV7-2 and TRBJ2-7; TRBD2 matches 11 bases. Germline trimming cut 5 bases from V and 3 bases from J; bases unmatched to any gene: 9. Germline loops: CDR1 SGHTA, CDR2 FQGNSA. The CDR3 is 16 amino acids. Here the CDR3 DNA reads TGTGCCAGCAGCGTGGGACTAGCGGTATTGGACTACGAGCAGTACTTC. Protein sequence: CASSVGLAVLDYEQYF.

This clonotype was counted at least ten times. The chain joins TRBV5-4 to TRBJ1-6; possibly TRBD1 for D (6 bases). This CDR3 region has 16 residues. CDR1 and CDR2 from the germline V gene are SGHNT and YYREEE (reference sequence). Trimming left V 3 bases short and J 3 bases short, with 13 bases between. This chain's CDR3 is CASSYWTEIYNSPLHF. In DNA, the CDR3 is TGTGCCAGCAGCTATTGGACAGAAATCTATAATTCACCCCTCCACTTT.

The chain couples TRBV27 to TRBJ2-7; 9 bases are shared with TRBD2. J gave up 1 base and V 4 bases, and 5 bases lay outside the gene matches. In germline, CDR1 is MNHEY, CDR2 SMNVEV (reference sequence). The CDR3 loop spans 15 amino acids. The CDR3 reads CASSYIAGVSYEQYF. As DNA, the CDR3 is TGTGCCAGCAGTTACATAGCGGGAGTATCCTACGAGCAGTACTTC.

This clonotype came up many times. Given the absence of the conserved phenylalanine or tryptophan at the CDR3 end, a read error is likely. The DNA is omitted, as the CDR3 cannot be located on it reliably, and the CDR3 follows TCRdb's listing. CDR3 residues: CASRGQFP. The V call is TRBV25-1, the J call TRBJ2-7; the table's D call, TRBD1, has no DNA check behind it. The CDR3 totals 8 residues, both ends included. Germline V gives CDR1 MGHDK, CDR2 SYGVNS.

This clonotype appeared many times. V and J are TRBV2 and TRBJ2-7; 7 nucleotides agree with TRBD2. The CDR3 sequence is 14 residues long. The J segment lost 6 bases and the V segment lost 5 bases, leaving 10 bases of the junction unmatched. Germline assignment: CDR1 SNHLY and CDR2 FYNNEI. The DNA for the CDR3 is TGTGCCAGCAGTTCAAGACTAGCCCCCCGCGAGCAGTACTTC. Its translation is CASSSRLAPREQYF.

This clonotype was found a few times. This may arise from a read error, as a much more abundant clone is one base away. CDR3 loop: CASSYSGLEGTDAQYF. CDR3 bases: TGTGCCAGCAGTTACTCCGGACTAGAGGGCACAGATGCGCAGTATTTT. The gene calls are TRBV6-5 and TRBJ2-3; 7 nucleotides line up with TRBD2. CDR3 size: 16 residues. From germline, CDR1 is MNHEY and CDR2 SVGAGI.

This clonotype was seen ten or more times. The CDR3, as DNA: TGTGCCAGCAGTGAGGCCAGGGATTTGCATGGCTACACCTTC. Protein sequence: CASSEARDLHGYTF. The chain joins TRBV2 to TRBJ1-2; TRBD1 is a possible D gene (5 bases). V was clipped by 3 bases and J by 6 bases, with 14 bases between them. The length of the CDR3 is 14 residues. The germline CDR1 and CDR2 sequences are SNHLY and FYNNEI.

To note about this clonotype: It may be a read error: a sequence one base away is much more abundant. The rearrangement joins TRBV27 to TRBJ1-1; D is perhaps TRBD1 (6 bases). V was pared by 6 bases and J by 3 bases, with 17 bases between. The CDR3 runs to 15 residues. Germline lookup yields CDR1 MNHEY and CDR2 SMNVEV (reference sequence). The CDR3 nucleotides read TGTGCCAGCAGATCGTGCCCTACAGGGTACACTGAAGCTTTCTTT. This gives the protein CASRSCPTGYTEAFF.

In this sample, this clonotype turned up many times. The rearrangement links TRBV7-6 to TRBJ2-7; 9 bases are a match to TRBD2. Trimming removed 0 bases from V and 0 bases from J; junction bases left unmatched: 9. The CDR3 extends over 18 amino acids. Germline loops: CDR1 SGHVS, CDR2 FNYEAQ. The CDR3 nucleotides are TGTGCCAGCAGCTTAGCCCCCGCGGGAGGGCCTAGCTCCTACGAGCAGTACTTC. The encoded protein is CASSLAPAGGPSSYEQYF.

This clonotype was seen ten or more times. The gene calls are TRBV20-1 and TRBJ2-5; 8 nucleotides match TRBD2. Trimming at V came to 2 bases and at J to 1 base, leaving 6 bases not matched to a gene. The length of the CDR3 is 15 residues. CDR1 DFQATT and CDR2 SNEGSKA come from the germline V gene (reference sequence). CDR3 DNA sequence: TGCAGTGCTAGAAGCGGGGGAGTCCTCCAAGAGACCCAGTACTTC. It yields the protein CSARSGGVLQETQYF.

This clonotype was seen repeatedly, ten times or more. V gene TRBV20-1 combines with J gene TRBJ2-7, with a tentative D call TRBD2 (5 bases). With 0 bases removed from V and 3 bases from J, the gap between germline ends came to 9 bases. The V gene's germline CDR1 is DFQATT and CDR2 SNEGSKA (reference sequence). This CDR3 comprises 13 residues. The CDR3 here is CSARDGEDYEQYF. The CDR3 DNA follows: TGCAGTGCTAGAGACGGGGAAGACTACGAGCAGTACTTC.

This clonotype has ten or more counts. The V gene is TRBV30, the J gene TRBJ2-2, with D perhaps TRBD1 or TRBD2 (5 bases each). Germline V gene lookup returns CDR1 GTSNPN and CDR2 SVGIG (reference sequence). Trimming cost V 0 bases and J 3 bases, with 14 bases left between them. The CDR3 has 16 residues. The CDR3 nucleotides read TGTGCCTGGAGTGTACGAGGGTTGGGGGACACCGGGGAGCTGTTTTTT. Encoded protein: CAWSVRGLGDTGELFF.

This clonotype occurred many times. The rearrangement uses TRBV7-9 and TRBJ2-3, with 7 bases matching TRBD2. This CDR3 region has 15 residues. Germline V gene sequence: CDR1 SEHNR, CDR2 FQNEAQ (reference sequence). Germline trimming cut 5 bases from V and 0 bases from J; bases unmatched to any gene: 5. The CDR3 here is CASSPSGSSTDTQYF. DNA of the CDR3: TGTGCCAGCAGCCCTAGCGGTTCTAGCACAGATACGCAGTATTTT.